Here is one T cell receptor beta chain with its context. Clones were read by immunoSEQ multiplex PCR, and TCRdb kept only the in-frame ones, dropping some. The sample has 60,000 or so clones; 70% to 75% are singletons. This CDR3 comprises 18 residues. The V and J ends lost 0 bases and 2 bases, in that order; junction bases with no gene match: 13. Germline V gives CDR1 MGHRA, CDR2 YSYEKL. The data derive from a study of T cell clones after liver transplantation. The TCR originated in a human donor who received a liver transplant. Material: CD4+ T cells from blood, obtained before liver transplant. This chain joins TRBV4-1 and TRBJ2-7; 7 bases agree with TRBD1. The DNA for the CDR3 is TGCGCCAGCAGCCAAGATTATATTTTAGGGGACAGAACCTACGAGCAGTACTTC. It is translated as CASSQDYILGDRTYEQYF.